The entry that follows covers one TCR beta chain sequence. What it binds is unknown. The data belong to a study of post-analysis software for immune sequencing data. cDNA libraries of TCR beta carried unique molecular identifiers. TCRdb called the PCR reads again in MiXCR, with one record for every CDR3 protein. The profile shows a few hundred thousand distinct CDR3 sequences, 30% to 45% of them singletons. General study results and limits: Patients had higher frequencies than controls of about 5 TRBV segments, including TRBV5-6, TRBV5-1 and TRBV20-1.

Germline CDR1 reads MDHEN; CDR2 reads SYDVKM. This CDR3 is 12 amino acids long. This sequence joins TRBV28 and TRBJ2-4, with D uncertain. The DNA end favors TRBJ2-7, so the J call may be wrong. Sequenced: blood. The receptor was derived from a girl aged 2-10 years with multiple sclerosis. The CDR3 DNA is TGTGCCAGCAGCGAGTCCTTCGCCGAGCAGTACTTC. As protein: CASSESFAEQYF.